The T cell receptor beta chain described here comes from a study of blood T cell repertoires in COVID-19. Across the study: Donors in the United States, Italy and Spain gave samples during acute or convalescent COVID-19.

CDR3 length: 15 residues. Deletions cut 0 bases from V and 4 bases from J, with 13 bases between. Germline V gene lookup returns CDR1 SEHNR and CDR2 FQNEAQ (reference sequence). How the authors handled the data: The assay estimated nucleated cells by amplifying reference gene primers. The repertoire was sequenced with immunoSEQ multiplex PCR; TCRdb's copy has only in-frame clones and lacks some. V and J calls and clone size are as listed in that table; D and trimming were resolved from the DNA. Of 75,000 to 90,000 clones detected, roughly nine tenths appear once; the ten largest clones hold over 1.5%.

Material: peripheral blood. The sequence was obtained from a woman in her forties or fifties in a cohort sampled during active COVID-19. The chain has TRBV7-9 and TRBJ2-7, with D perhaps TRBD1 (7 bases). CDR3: CASSLASGGMYEQYF. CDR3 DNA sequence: TGTGCCAGCAGCTTAGCTTCAGGGGGGATGTACGAGCAGTACTTC. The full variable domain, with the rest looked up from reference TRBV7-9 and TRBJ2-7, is DTGVSQNPRHKITKRGQNVTFRCDPISEHNRLYWYRQTLGQGPEFLTYFQNEAQLEKSRLLSDRFSAERPKGSFSTLEIQRTEQGDSAMYLCASSLASGGMYEQYFGPGTRLTVT.